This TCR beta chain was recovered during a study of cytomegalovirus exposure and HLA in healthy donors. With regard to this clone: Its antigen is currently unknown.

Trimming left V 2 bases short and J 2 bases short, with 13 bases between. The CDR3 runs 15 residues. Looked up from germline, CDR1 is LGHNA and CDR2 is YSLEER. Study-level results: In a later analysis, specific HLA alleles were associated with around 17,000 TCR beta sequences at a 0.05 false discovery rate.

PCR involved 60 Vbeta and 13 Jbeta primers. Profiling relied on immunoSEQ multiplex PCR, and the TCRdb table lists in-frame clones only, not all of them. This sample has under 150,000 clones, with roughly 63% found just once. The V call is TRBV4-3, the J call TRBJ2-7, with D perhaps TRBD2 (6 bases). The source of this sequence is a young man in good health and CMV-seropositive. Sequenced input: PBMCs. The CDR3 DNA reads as TGCGCCAGCAGCCAAAGCCGGGACTTCACCTACGAGCAGTACTTC. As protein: CASSQSRDFTYEQYF.